Here is one T cell receptor (beta chain) with its context. Its specificity is not known. As to time point: time of PML onset. PML was diagnosed clinically and by MRI, then confirmed by JC virus DNA in cerebrospinal fluid. T3 refers to blood collected at the onset of PML. This specimen belongs to a study of multiple sclerosis patients with progressive multifocal leukoencephalopathy. Overall study findings and caveats: Before and during natalizumab, the clones expanded at PML already existed. The findings' link to JC virus versus immunocompromise remained uncertain.

Trimming took 6 bases from V and 2 from J, leaving 16 bases between them. The germline V gene encodes CDR1 MNHEY and CDR2 SVGAGI. The CDR3 is 15 amino acids. Profiling relied on immunoSEQ multiplex PCR, and the TCRdb table lists in-frame clones only, not all of them. The repertoire has approximately 27,000 clones, around 85% of them found once; the top ten carry over 10%. The starting material was PBMCs, obtained from a patient treated with natalizumab. The clonotype was recovered from a woman aged 25 to 45 with progressive multifocal leukoencephalopathy. The chain combines TRBV6-5 with TRBJ1-2; possible D gene TRBD1, 5 bases. The CDR3 DNA follows: TGTGCCAGCAGCCCGATCTTCAGGGCAAACTATGGCTACACCTTC. Translated: CASSPIFRANYGYTF.